This TCR beta chain is from a study of a mutant IDH1 vaccine in newly diagnosed glioma. Looking at the study overall: Onset of vaccination occurred 4-6 weeks following radiotherapy alone, or with temozolomide cycles. Week 35 was assigned to visit V12, and week 47 was assigned to visit V13.

A remark on this clone: Its antigen is not identified.

The time point was: week 47, end of study. Topical imiquimod was applied with each vaccine dose, which held 300 ug of mutant IDH1 20-mer peptide. The patients received vaccinations eight times, in weeks 1, 3, 5, 7, 11, 15, 19 and 23. Donors had new IDH1-mutant astrocytomas of WHO grade 3 or 4 (ATRX-lost). Assay used: immunoSEQ multiplex PCR; TCRdb lists only in-frame clones, some missing. The table shows around 33,000 clones, with more than 75% occurring only once. Between the trimmed V and J ends, which lost 4 bases and 12 bases, there was a span of 13 bases. CDR1 is MNHEY, CDR2 SVGAGI, per germline. The CDR3 loop spans 12 amino acids.

The sequencing here drew on PBMCs, taken from a glioma patient whose treatment included an IDH1 peptide vaccine. This TCR was recovered from a woman aged 25 to 39 with glioma. The chain carries TRBV6-5 and TRBJ2-1; tentatively, D is TRBD1 or TRBD2 (5 bases each). CDR3 in DNA: TGTGCCAGCAGTTCGAGGGGAATTGTGCAGTTCTTC. It yields the protein CASSSRGIVQFF.